This passage covers 25 T cell receptor beta chains from one sample sequenced in a study of cytomegalovirus exposure and HLA in healthy donors. 60 Vbeta and 13 Jbeta primers were used in PCR. Libraries were prepared by immunoSEQ multiplex PCR; TCRdb keeps only in-frame clonotypes and omits some of them. The sample holds a few hundred thousand clones; around 90% are singletons and the top ten take about 1.7%. The sample consisted of PBMCs. These receptors all come from a girl aged 2 to 10 in good health and CMV-seronegative.

The DNA of the CDR3 is TGTGCCATCAGTGATGAGGGCCTTCAAGAGACCCAGTACTTC. As protein: CAISDEGLQETQYF. The rearrangement joins TRBV10-3 to TRBJ2-5; the D gene is possibly TRBD2 (5 bases). The V end lost 3 bases, the J end lost 2 bases, and 10 bases lay between the germline ends. Germline CDR1 ENHRY, CDR2 SYGVKD. The CDR3 is 14 residues long.

This rearrangement joins TRBV12-5 to TRBJ2-1, with 7 bases that match TRBD2. Per the germline V gene, CDR1 is LGHNT and CDR2 is FRNRAP. V lost 0 bases and J lost 0; bases outside the gene matches: 8. There are 18 residues in the CDR3. The chain's CDR3 is CASGLVHLLATSYNEQFF. CDR3 bases: TGTGCTAGTGGTTTGGTCCACTTACTAGCGACCTCCTACAATGAGCAGTTCTTC.

The chain has TRBV9 and TRBJ2-7; D gene unclear. In germline, CDR1 is SGDLS, CDR2 YYNGEE. Trimming removed 4 bases from V and 1 base from J, with 9 bases in between. This CDR3 region has 13 residues. CDR3 sequence reads: CASSSGPSYEQYF. CDR3 sequence (DNA): TGTGCCAGCAGCTCGGGTCCTTCCTACGAGCAGTACTTC.

The CDR3 nucleotides read TGTGCCAGCAGCCAAGATCATTCTTGGTCAGGCGGAGGTCCCGACAATGAGCAGTTCTTC. It codes for CASSQDHSWSGGGPDNEQFF. The V call is TRBV14, the J call TRBJ2-1; TRBD2 is a possible D gene (5 bases). This CDR3 is built from 20 residues. The V and J ends lost 0 bases and 5 bases respectively, with 26 bases between them. Germline CDR1 SGHDN, CDR2 FVKESK.

The sample holds one count of this clone. The rearrangement uses TRBV28 and TRBJ2-7, with D perhaps TRBD2 (6 bases). Trimming pared 2 bases from V and 7 bases from J, leaving 18 bases between. CDR3 length: 15 amino acids. Germline V gives CDR1 MDHEN, CDR2 SYDVKM. The CDR3 coding sequence is TGTGCCAGCAGTTTAGTCGGACTACCCTCTACGGAGCAGTACTTC. This sequence encodes CASSLVGLPSTEQYF.

The gene calls are TRBV27 and TRBJ2-1; 12 nucleotides match TRBD1. Germline CDR1 and CDR2: MNHEY and SMNVEV (reference sequence). The CDR3 length is 16 residues. With 5 bases clipped from V and 2 bases from J, the junction kept 4 bases outside the gene matches. CDR3 in DNA: TGTGCCAGCAGTCCCGGGACAGGGGGCCCCTACAATGAGCAGTTCTTC. It encodes CASSPGTGGPYNEQFF.

The V gene is TRBV29-1, the J gene TRBJ1-2; no clear D. This CDR3 has 11 amino acids. Germline V gives CDR1 SQVTM, CDR2 ANQGSEA. The germline V and J ends were trimmed by 6 bases and 5 bases, with 10 bases remaining between them. The CDR3 is CSVIVRYGYTF. For the CDR3, the DNA is TGCAGCGTAATCGTGAGATATGGCTACACCTTC.

The chain carries TRBV28 and TRBJ1-3; 7 positions agree with TRBD1. The CDR3 loop spans 16 amino acids. The germline V gene encodes CDR1 MDHEN and CDR2 SYDVKM. The V segment lost 5 bases and the J segment 0 bases; nucleotides outside the gene matches: 7. As DNA, the CDR3 is TGTGCCAGCAGTGGGGGGACAGTGAGCTCTGGAAACACCATATATTTT. This translates into CASSGGTVSSGNTIYF.

This chain joins TRBV5-4 and TRBJ2-1; 7 bases agree with TRBD2. CDR3 size: 14 residues. Germline assignment: CDR1 SGHNT and CDR2 YYREEE (reference sequence). V lost 1 base, J lost 8 bases, and 6 bases stayed unmatched. CDR3 loop: CASSLRGGADEQFF. The CDR3 nucleotides read TGTGCCAGCAGCTTGCGCGGGGGAGCGGATGAGCAGTTCTTC.

The chain is built from TRBV5-4 and TRBJ2-2; 8 bases fit TRBD1. V gave up 2 bases and J gave up 7 bases; unmatched junction bases: 10. This CDR3 is built from 16 residues. Germline-derived CDR1 and CDR2 are SGHNT and YYREEE (reference sequence). The DNA for the CDR3 is TGTGCCAGCAGCTTACAATCCAGGGGGCTTAACGGGGAGCTGTTTTTT. Encoded protein: CASSLQSRGLNGELFF. Complete variable domain (other parts from reference TRBV5-4 and TRBJ2-2): ETGVTQSPTHLIKTRGQQVTLRCSSQSGHNTVSWYQQALGQGPQFIFQYYREEENGRGNFPPRFSGLQFPNYSSELNVNALELDDSALYLCASSLQSRGLNGELFFGEGSRLTVL.

CDR3 in DNA: TGTGCCAGTAAACCGGATTACTATAGCAATCAGCCCCAGCATTTT. Protein sequence: CASKPDYYSNQPQHF. The J gene is TRBJ1-5, the V gene TRBV19; D ambiguous. Trimming took 7 bases from V and 0 from J, leaving 13 bases between them. This CDR3 has 15 residues. Germline-derived CDR1 and CDR2 are LNHDA and SQIVND (reference sequence).

The gene calls are TRBV27 and TRBJ2-3, with 10 positions matching TRBD2. Per germline, CDR1 MNHEY and CDR2 SMNVEV (reference sequence). The CDR3 runs to 16 residues. Trimming took 8 bases from V and 2 from J; bases not matched to a gene: 10. The CDR3 DNA reads TGTGCCAGCGGGGGGTTAGCGGGGGGTCCCACAGATACGCAGTATTTT. Protein sequence: CASGGLAGGPTDTQYF.

The chain is built from TRBV5-5 and TRBJ2-7; 9 positions agree with TRBD1. Per germline, CDR1 SGHKS and CDR2 YYEKEE (reference sequence). J gave up 3 bases and V 4 bases, and 5 bases lay outside the gene matches. This CDR3 comprises 14 residues. The CDR3 sequence is CASSPGQGYYEQYF. CDR3 nucleotide sequence: TGTGCCAGCAGCCCCGGACAGGGGTACTACGAGCAGTACTTC. Based on the CDR3 plus reference TRBV5-5 and TRBJ2-7, the full variable domain is DAGVTQSPTHLIKTRGQQVTLRCSPISGHKSVSWYQQVLGQGPQFIFQYYEKEERGRGNFPDRFSARQFPNYSSELNVNALLLGDSALYLCASSPGQGYYEQYFGPGTRLTVT.

V and J are TRBV7-9 and TRBJ2-1; 7 positions match TRBD2. V was clipped by 5 bases and J by 4 bases; unmatched bases: 5. The CDR3 has 14 residues. Per the germline V gene, CDR1 is SEHNR and CDR2 is FQNEAQ (reference sequence). CDR3 sequence reads: CASSTGLGYNEQFF. The DNA for the CDR3 is TGTGCCAGCAGCACCGGACTAGGTTACAATGAGCAGTTCTTC.

V and J are TRBV6-6 and TRBJ2-7, with D tentatively TRBD1 (7 bases). The germline gives CDR1 MNHNY, CDR2 SVGAGI (reference sequence). This CDR3 has 14 residues. Trimming shortened V by 6 bases and J by 3 bases, and 15 bases separated the two germline ends. CDR3: CASSGGQLNYEQYF. The CDR3 DNA reads as TGTGCCAGCAGCGGGGGACAGCTGAACTACGAGCAGTACTTC.

This sequence joins TRBV27 and TRBJ2-2; weak D call: TRBD2 (6 bases). This CDR3 has 16 residues. The V gene's germline CDR1 is MNHEY and CDR2 SMNVEV (reference sequence). The germline V and J ends were trimmed by 8 bases and 0 bases, with 16 bases remaining between them. The CDR3 DNA follows: TGTGCCAGCTACACTCGAACTAGCTCGAACACCGGGGAGCTGTTTTTT. Encoded protein: CASYTRTSSNTGELFF.

The chain couples TRBV30 to TRBJ1-2; D not resolved. Germline CDR1 is GTSNPN and CDR2 is SVGIG (reference sequence). The germline V and J ends were trimmed by 0 bases and 8 bases, with 10 bases remaining between them. CDR3 size: 12 residues. The CDR3 protein is CAWSVPREGYTF. CDR3 DNA sequence: TGTGCCTGGAGTGTACCGCGAGAGGGCTACACCTTC.

This clone has only one observation. The rearrangement uses TRBV6-4 and TRBJ2-1, with 8 bases matching TRBD2. Germline CDR1 is MRHNA and CDR2 is SNTAGT. Trimming took 2 bases from V and 5 from J; bases not matched to a gene: 8. The CDR3 spans 16 residues. DNA for the CDR3: TGTGCCAGCAGTGACCACCCGGGAGGGCCCCACAATGAGCAGTTCTTC. This sequence encodes CASSDHPGGPHNEQFF.

The chain recombines TRBV5-1 with TRBJ2-3, with D possibly matching TRBD2 (6 bases). V was shortened by 7 bases and J by 3 bases, with 18 bases between the two germline ends. CDR3 length equals 15 residues. CDR1 and CDR2 from the germline V gene are SGHRS and YFSETQ. The chain's CDR3 is CASGEAGPRTDTQYF. The CDR3 bases are TGCGCCAGCGGGGAGGCAGGGCCACGAACAGATACGCAGTATTTT.

The rearrangement links TRBV30 to TRBJ1-4; D possibly corresponds to TRBD1 (5 bases). Trimming removed 0 bases from V and 5 bases from J, with 10 bases in between. CDR3 length equals 14 residues. Germline V gene sequence: CDR1 GTSNPN, CDR2 SVGIG (reference sequence). CDR3: CAWSVGAINEKLFF. In nucleotides, the CDR3 is TGTGCCTGGAGTGTAGGGGCCATAAATGAAAAACTGTTTTTT.

The genes are TRBV5-1 and TRBJ2-3, with 7 positions matching TRBD2. Germline trimming cut 4 bases from V and 1 base from J; bases unmatched to any gene: 9. The CDR3 runs to 16 residues. The V gene's germline CDR1 is SGHRS and CDR2 YFSETQ. The CDR3 sequence is CASSAIGTTGTDTQYF. Written as DNA, the CDR3 is TGCGCCAGCAGCGCGATAGGGACTACCGGCACAGATACGCAGTATTTT.

The chain combines TRBV29-1 with TRBJ2-7; D remains unclear. This CDR3 has 16 residues. Germline values: CDR1 SQVTM, CDR2 ANQGSEA. V was clipped by 0 bases and J by 2 bases, with 17 bases between them. CDR3 region: CSVEDLVGSATYEQYF. CDR3 DNA sequence: TGCAGCGTTGAAGATCTAGTCGGCAGTGCAACCTACGAGCAGTACTTC.

The chain uses TRBV19 and TRBJ2-1; D is perhaps TRBD2 (6 bases). The length of the CDR3 is 13 residues. Trimming left V 3 bases short and J 9 bases short, with 12 bases between. Germline CDR1 is LNHDA and CDR2 is SQIVND (reference sequence). CDR3 in amino acids: CASSMSTSGEQFF. DNA of the CDR3: TGTGCCAGTAGTATGTCGACTAGTGGTGAGCAGTTCTTC.

This chain connects TRBV5-4 to TRBJ2-3, with TRBD2 matching 9 bases. The germline V gene has CDR1 SGHNT and CDR2 YYREEE (reference sequence). The CDR3 totals 16 residues. The V and J ends lost 0 bases and 5 bases, in that order; junction bases with no gene match: 7. CDR3 nucleotides: TGTGCCAGCAGCTTGGATGCGGGAGGGCGCGGAGATACGCAGTATTTT. Encoded protein: CASSLDAGGRGDTQYF. The full variable domain, with the rest looked up from reference TRBV5-4 and TRBJ2-3, is ETGVTQSPTHLIKTRGQQVTLRCSSQSGHNTVSWYQQALGQGPQFIFQYYREEENGRGNFPPRFSGLQFPNYSSELNVNALELDDSALYLCASSLDAGGRGDTQYFGPGTRLTVL.

The chain uses TRBV28 and TRBJ1-2, with 7 nucleotides matching TRBD1. This CDR3 has 14 residues. Per the germline V gene, CDR1 is MDHEN and CDR2 is SYDVKM. After removal of 3 bases from V and 4 bases from J, the junction contained 5 bases not matched to a gene. CDR3 amino acids: CASSFLTGTYGYTF. The CDR3 nucleotides are TGTGCCAGCAGTTTTCTGACAGGGACCTATGGCTACACCTTC.